The source of this T cell receptor (beta chain) is a study of cytomegalovirus exposure and HLA in healthy donors. In the study overall: The 110 or so validation repertoires were produced on the same platform as the roughly 720 repertoires of the first cohort. This was reported in a later analysis. Study results and limitations: Three chains tied to CMV proved CMV antigen-specific in vitro. According to a subsequent analysis, TCR clusters from the first cohort were inclined to appear together in the 130 or so validation repertoires. Researchers catalogued approximately 170 TCR beta chains as cytomegalovirus-associated.

In the case of this clone: The antigen is not known.

Only in-frame clones appear in the TCRdb table, and some are missing; sequencing was by immunoSEQ multiplex PCR. The sample gives over 200,000 clones, around nine tenths of which show up once; around 3% is in the top ten. V trimming: 3 bases; J trimming: 3 bases; junction bases outside the gene matches: 4. Germline CDR1 is SGDLS and CDR2 is YYNGEE. The CDR3 is 15 amino acids. The chain employs TRBV9 and TRBJ2-1; 9 bases map to TRBD2. The TCR sequence derives from a woman between 18 and 29 years old in good health and CMV-seronegative. Sequencing was carried out using PBMCs. The CDR3 bases are TGTGCCAGCAGCGATAGCGGGAGCAGCTACAATGAGCAGTTCTTC. Its protein product is CASSDSGSSYNEQFF.